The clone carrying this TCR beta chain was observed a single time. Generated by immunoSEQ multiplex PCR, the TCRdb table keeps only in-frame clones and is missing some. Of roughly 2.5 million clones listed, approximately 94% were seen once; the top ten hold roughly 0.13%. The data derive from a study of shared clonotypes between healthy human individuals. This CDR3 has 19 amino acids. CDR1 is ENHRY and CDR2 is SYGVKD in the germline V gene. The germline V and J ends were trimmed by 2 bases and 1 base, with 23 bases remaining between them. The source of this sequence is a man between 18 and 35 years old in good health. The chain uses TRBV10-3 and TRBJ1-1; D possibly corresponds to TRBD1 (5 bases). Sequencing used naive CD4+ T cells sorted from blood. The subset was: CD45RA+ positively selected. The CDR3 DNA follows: TGTGCCATCAGTGAGAAGTCCGGGGCCCTCCTCCAGGGGAACACTGAAGCTTTCTTT. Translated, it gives CAISEKSGALLQGNTEAFF.